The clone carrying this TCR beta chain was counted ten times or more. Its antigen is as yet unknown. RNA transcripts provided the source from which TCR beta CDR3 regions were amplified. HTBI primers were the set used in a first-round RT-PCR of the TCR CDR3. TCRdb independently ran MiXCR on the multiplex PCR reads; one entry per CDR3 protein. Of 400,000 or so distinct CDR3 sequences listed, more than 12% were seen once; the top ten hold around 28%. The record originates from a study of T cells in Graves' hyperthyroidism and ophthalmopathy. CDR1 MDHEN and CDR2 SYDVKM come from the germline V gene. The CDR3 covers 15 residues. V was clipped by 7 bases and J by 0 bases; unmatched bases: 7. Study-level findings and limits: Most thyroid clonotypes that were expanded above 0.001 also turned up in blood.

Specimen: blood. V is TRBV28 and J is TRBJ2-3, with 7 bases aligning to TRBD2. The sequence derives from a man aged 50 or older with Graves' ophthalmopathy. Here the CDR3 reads CASNTGTTSTDTQYF. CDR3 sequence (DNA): TGTGCCAGCAACACCGGGACTACCAGCACAGATACGCAGTATTTT.